These 23 T cell receptor beta chains were all obtained from the same sample, sequenced in a study of T cell responses to AZD1222 COVID-19 vaccine. TCRdb's table, derived via immunoSEQ multiplex PCR, lists solely in-frame clones and lacks some. The sample lists fewer than 200,000 clones, approximately 86% occurring once. The input for sequencing was peripheral blood, taken 28 days after the second AZD1222 dose. The receptors come from an adult who received the AZD1222 COVID-19 vaccine.

CDR3: CASSLSREQYF. The CDR3 region has the DNA TGTGCCAGCAGTTTATCGCGGGAGCAGTACTTC. The rearrangement joins TRBV27 to TRBJ2-7; unclear D gene. The germline CDR1 and CDR2 sequences are MNHEY and SMNVEV (reference sequence). Between the trimmed V and J ends, which lost 0 bases and 7 bases, there was a span of 4 bases. CDR3 length: 11 residues.

V usage is TRBV7-9 and J usage is TRBJ2-5; TRBD1 matches at 7 bases. V lost 5 bases, J lost 1 base, and 13 bases stayed unmatched. Looked up from germline, CDR1 is SEHNR and CDR2 is FQNEAQ (reference sequence). This CDR3 contains 17 residues. The CDR3 loop is CASSPWVGQGVQETQYF. In nucleotides, the CDR3 is TGTGCCAGCAGCCCCTGGGTCGGGCAGGGGGTCCAAGAGACCCAGTACTTC.

The chain joins TRBV24-1 to TRBJ1-3; no clear D. The germline gives CDR1 KGHDR, CDR2 SFDVKD. The V and J ends lost 4 bases and 1 base respectively, with 7 bases between them. The CDR3 covers 14 residues. CDR3 residues: CATSEGGSGNTIYF. Written as DNA, the CDR3 is TGTGCCACCAGTGAAGGAGGGTCTGGAAACACCATATATTTT.

The chain has TRBV30 and TRBJ1-1; D gene unclear. Germline V gene lookup returns CDR1 GTSNPN and CDR2 SVGIG (reference sequence). Trimming removed 0 bases from V and 1 base from J, with 6 bases in between. This CDR3 region has 13 residues. CDR3 in DNA: TGTGCCTGGAGTGTACGGTGGAACACTGAAGCTTTCTTT. It encodes CAWSVRWNTEAFF.

The rearrangement uses TRBV5-4 and TRBJ1-2; 7 positions agree with TRBD1. Looked up from germline, CDR1 is SGHNT and CDR2 is YYREEE (reference sequence). V lost 4 bases to trimming and J lost 1 base; unmatched junction nucleotides: 4. There are 14 residues in the CDR3. The CDR3 nucleotides are TGTGCCAGCAGCACCAGGGACAGTAACTATGGCTACACCTTC. This gives the protein CASSTRDSNYGYTF.

J is TRBJ2-5 and V is TRBV1; the table's TRBD1 call for D was not verified on the DNA. TRBV1 has pseudogene status. This CDR3 region has 16 residues. The CDR3 spells CTSSPRTQGHGETQYF. As DNA, the CDR3 is TGCACCAGCAGTCCCAGAACACAGGGGCACGGAGAGACCCAGTACTTC.

This clone was counted a single time. The V and J genes are TRBV30 and TRBJ2-6; 9 bases map to TRBD1. J gave up 0 bases and V 1 base, and 13 bases lay outside the gene matches. The CDR3 runs to 20 residues. The germline V gene encodes CDR1 GTSNPN and CDR2 SVGIG (reference sequence). CDR3 in amino acids: CAWSAPTGGISGSGANVLTF. CDR3 nucleotides: TGTGCCTGGAGTGCTCCGACAGGGGGAATCTCCGGCTCTGGGGCCAACGTCCTGACTTTC.

V and J are TRBV7-2 and TRBJ2-7; D call uncertain. CDR3 length: 14 amino acids. Germline CDR1 reads SGHTA; CDR2 reads FQGNSA. V dropped 2 bases and J dropped 3 bases, with 11 bases sitting between them. The CDR3 here is CASSLRPGFYEQYF. CDR3 sequence (DNA): TGTGCCAGCAGCTTAAGGCCAGGATTCTACGAGCAGTACTTC.

The chain joins TRBV19 to TRBJ2-2; 12 bases are a match to TRBD2. Germline CDR1 is LNHDA and CDR2 is SQIVND (reference sequence). J gave up 5 bases and V 7 bases, and 8 bases lay outside the gene matches. CDR3 length: 16 residues. In DNA, the CDR3 is TGTGCCAGTACCAAATATCTAGCGGGGGGGACCGGGGAGCTGTTTTTT. This translates into CASTKYLAGGTGELFF.

This clone appeared a few times. The chain is built from TRBV29-1 and TRBJ2-7; 7 nucleotides line up with TRBD2. The length of the CDR3 is 15 residues. J lost 2 bases, V lost 5 bases, and 12 bases had no gene match. The V gene's germline CDR1 is SQVTM and CDR2 ANQGSEA. CDR3 sequence (DNA): TGCAGCGTTACCTCGCACGGGGGGTTGGCCTACGAGCAGTACTTC. Translating gives CSVTSHGGLAYEQYF.

The V call is TRBV18, the J call TRBJ1-2, with TRBD1 matching over 7 bases. J gave up 2 bases and V 3 bases, and 3 bases lay outside the gene matches. The CDR3 consists of 14 residues. CDR1 and CDR2 (germline): KGHSH, LQKENI. The chain's CDR3 is CASSPSTGNYGYTF. In DNA form, the CDR3 reads TGTGCCAGCTCACCGTCGACAGGGAACTATGGCTACACCTTC.

The chain has TRBV5-1 and TRBJ1-3; TRBD1 is a possible D gene (5 bases). V gave up 1 base and J gave up 6 bases, with 14 bases separating them. Germline V gives CDR1 SGHRS, CDR2 YFSETQ. CDR3 length equals 15 residues. CDR3: CASSLRGPGENTIYF. CDR3 nucleotides: TGCGCCAGCAGCTTGAGGGGTCCCGGGGAAAACACCATATATTTT. The full variable domain, rest sourced from reference TRBV5-1 and TRBJ1-3, is KAGVTQTPRYLIKTRGQQVTLSCSPISGHRSVSWYQQTPGQGLQFLFEYFSETQRNKGNFPGRFSGRQFSNSRSEMNVSTLELGDSALYLCASSLRGPGENTIYFGEGSWLTVV.

This clone has just one count. The genes are TRBV6-6 and TRBJ1-1; D is uncertain. The germline V gene encodes CDR1 MNHNY and CDR2 SVGAGI (reference sequence). Trimming stripped 2 bases from V and 4 bases from J, with 11 bases between. The CDR3 length is 14 residues. The CDR3 sequence is CASSYGSSFTEAFF. CDR3 DNA sequence: TGTGCCAGCAGTTACGGGTCCTCCTTCACTGAAGCTTTCTTT.

The chain employs TRBV7-8 and TRBJ2-7, with D perhaps TRBD1 (5 bases). The CDR3 has 13 amino acids. Trimming pared 2 bases from V and 6 bases from J, leaving 11 bases between. Per the germline V gene, CDR1 is SGHVS and CDR2 is FQNEAQ. The CDR3 loop is CASSLHLTVEQYF. DNA of the CDR3: TGTGCCAGCAGCTTACACCTGACAGTCGAGCAGTACTTC.

The chain is built from TRBV5-1 and TRBJ2-5; 12 positions agree with TRBD2. From germline, CDR1 is SGHRS and CDR2 YFSETQ. This CDR3 has 16 amino acids. With V trimmed by 0 bases and J by 5 bases, 5 bases remained unmatched. This chain's CDR3 is CASSLALTSGGETQYF. DNA for the CDR3: TGCGCCAGCAGCTTGGCCCTGACTAGCGGGGGTGAGACCCAGTACTTC.

This chain connects TRBV27 to TRBJ1-6; D may be TRBD1 (6 bases). This CDR3 has 16 amino acids. Germline CDR1 is MNHEY and CDR2 is SMNVEV (reference sequence). Trimming pared 2 bases from V and 7 bases from J, leaving 15 bases between. The CDR3: CASSLQGLGLNSPLHF. The CDR3 nucleotides read TGTGCCAGCAGTTTACAGGGGTTGGGGCTCAATTCACCCCTCCACTTT.

This clone came up a few times. The V gene is TRBV30, the J gene TRBJ1-2; TRBD1 is a possible D gene (5 bases). The germline CDR1 and CDR2 sequences are GTSNPN and SVGIG (reference sequence). Trimming removed 2 bases from V and 0 bases from J, with 13 bases in between. The CDR3 is 15 amino acids. The CDR3 bases are TGTGCCTGGAGTCCCCCGGGACTTTCTAACTATGGCTACACCTTC. It encodes CAWSPPGLSNYGYTF.

The chain combines TRBV15 with TRBJ1-3; no clear D. The germline CDR1 and CDR2 sequences are LNHNV and YYDKDF (reference sequence). Trimming took off 5 bases at V and 8 bases at J, with 13 bases between the two ends. This CDR3 contains 13 residues. The CDR3: CATSWPHRDTIYF. CDR3 DNA sequence: TGTGCCACCAGCTGGCCACATAGGGACACCATATATTTT.

This clone occurred a few times. The V gene is TRBV7-8, the J gene TRBJ1-4; D not certain. Germline V gene lookup returns CDR1 SGHVS and CDR2 FQNEAQ. V was pared by 3 bases and J by 10 bases, with 21 bases between. This CDR3 is 16 amino acids long. The CDR3 sequence: CASSLVSVLTPGKLFF. CDR3 nucleotide sequence: TGTGCCAGCAGCTTGGTATCTGTTTTGACACCAGGAAAACTGTTTTTT. Looking up the rest from reference TRBV7-8 and TRBJ1-4 gives the full variable domain: GAGVSQSPRYKVAKRGQDVALRCDPISGHVSLFWYQQALGQGPEFLTYFQNEAQLDKSGLPSDRFFAERPEGSVSTLKIQRTQQEDSAVYLCASSLVSVLTPGKLFFGSGTQLSVL.

The chain is built from TRBV5-4 and TRBJ2-3; D call uncertain. Per germline, CDR1 SGHNT and CDR2 YYREEE (reference sequence). This CDR3 spans 12 amino acids. The V end was cut by 1 base, the J end by 3 bases, with 3 bases between. CDR3 coding DNA: TGTGCCAGCAGCTTGAGTACAGATACGCAGTATTTT. Its translation is CASSLSTDTQYF.

The J gene is TRBJ2-3, the V gene TRBV19, with D possibly TRBD1 on 6 matching bases. V gave up 7 bases and J gave up 2 bases, with 13 bases separating them. Germline V gene sequence: CDR1 LNHDA, CDR2 SQIVND (reference sequence). The length of the CDR3 is 14 residues. For the CDR3, the DNA is TGTGCCAGTAACCCGGACAGATCCACAGATACGCAGTATTTT. Residues: CASNPDRSTDTQYF.

This chain connects TRBV5-4 to TRBJ2-1, with D possibly TRBD2 on 7 matching bases. Trimming took off 1 base at V and 10 bases at J, with 12 bases between the two ends. Germline V gene sequence: CDR1 SGHNT, CDR2 YYREEE (reference sequence). The CDR3 sequence is 13 residues long. CDR3 sequence (DNA): TGTGCCAGCAGCTTGTGGGCGGGGGCCGAGCAGTTCTTC. This sequence encodes CASSLWAGAEQFF.

The chain has TRBV29-1 and TRBJ2-5; TRBD1 might be the D (5 bases). CDR1 and CDR2 (germline): SQVTM, ANQGSEA. Trimming cost V 1 base and J 5 bases, with 14 bases left between them. This CDR3 has 14 amino acids. The CDR3 nucleotides read TGCAGCGTTGAAGGCTGGGGCGGTCGGGAGACCCAGTACTTC. Translation gives CSVEGWGGRETQYF.